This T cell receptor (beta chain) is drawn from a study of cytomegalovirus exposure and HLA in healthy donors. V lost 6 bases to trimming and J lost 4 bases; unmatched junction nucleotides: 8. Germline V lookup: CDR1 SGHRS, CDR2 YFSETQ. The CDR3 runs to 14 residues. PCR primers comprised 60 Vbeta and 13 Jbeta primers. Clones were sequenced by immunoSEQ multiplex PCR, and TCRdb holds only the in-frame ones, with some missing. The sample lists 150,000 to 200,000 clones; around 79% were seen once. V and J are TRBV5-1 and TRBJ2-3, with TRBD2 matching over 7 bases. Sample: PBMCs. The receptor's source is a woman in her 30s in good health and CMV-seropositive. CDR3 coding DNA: TGCGCCAGCACCCCAGCGGGATTGGCAGATACGCAGTATTTT. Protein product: CASTPAGLADTQYF.